Shown below are 29 T cell receptor beta chains from a single sample sequenced in a study of spatial heterogeneity in lung cancer. Notes on the study in general: How many expanded intratumoral alpha and beta TCRs were present tracked the tumor mutation count, which was a count of nonsynonymous mutations.

Time point described: sample taken at primary tumor resection. Their specific antigens are unknown. TCRdb reanalysed the 5' RACE reads using MiXCR and keeps one entry per CDR3 protein. The data hold about 18,000 distinct CDR3 sequences, with 9.5% to 10% observed a single time. The material sequenced was lung tumor tissue, taken at surgery. The receptors come from a female donor with early-stage non-small cell lung cancer.

There are a few counts of this clonotype. Little can be read into the size of this beta chain, an off-target read in a library designed for alpha chains. The chain combines TRBV12-3 or TRBV12-4 with TRBJ2-2; 7 positions match TRBD1. The junction had 17 bases not matched to a gene; V was cut back by 3 bases and J by 16 bases. The length of the CDR3 is 15 residues. For the CDR3, the DNA is TGTGCCAGCAGTTTCGCAAGTCAACAGGGGATCGAGGGGTTTTTT. It encodes CASSFASQQGIEGFF.

A word on this clonotype: This beta chain represents an off-target read in a library built for alpha chains; its size is of limited meaning. This sequence joins TRBV6-1 and TRBJ1-4; TRBD1 is a possible D gene (5 bases). V was pared by 8 bases and J by 11 bases, with 18 bases between. This CDR3 contains 13 residues. Germline V gives CDR1 MNHNS, CDR2 SASEGT. DNA of the CDR3: TGTGCCAGCTTCGACCCTCCGGCAGGGAAACTGTTTTTT. Translation gives CASFDPPAGKLFF.

This clonotype occurred many times. This beta chain is off target for a library built for alpha chains, so its abundance means little. The V gene is TRBV7-2, the J gene TRBJ2-3; 7 bases fit TRBD1. Per the germline V gene, CDR1 is SGHTA and CDR2 is FQGNSA. The CDR3 is 14 residues long. The V gene end was trimmed by 4 bases and the J gene end by 0 bases; junction bases not matched to a gene: 1. CDR3 sequence: CASSSGQSTDTQYF. As DNA, the CDR3 is TGTGCCAGCAGCTCGGGACAGAGCACAGATACGCAGTATTTT.

The sample holds many counts of this clonotype. The library was designed around alpha chains, so this beta chain is a stray read whose abundance carries little weight. J is TRBJ1-5 and V is TRBV20-1; D is uncertain. Trimming shortened V by 6 bases and J by 2 bases, and 11 bases separated the two germline ends. The CDR3 length is 13 residues. In germline, CDR1 is DFQATT, CDR2 SNEGSKA (reference sequence). The CDR3 loop reads CSATRGGNQPQHF. The DNA of the CDR3 is TGCAGTGCCACTCGGGGTGGCAATCAGCCCCAGCATTTT.

This clonotype was detected ten times or more. The library was designed around alpha chains, so this beta chain is a stray read whose abundance carries little weight. The chain combines TRBV12-3 or TRBV12-4 with TRBJ2-1, with 9 bases aligning to TRBD1. The V gene end was trimmed by 2 bases and the J gene end by 4 bases; junction bases not matched to a gene: 9. This CDR3 region has 17 residues. Written as DNA, the CDR3 is TGTGCCAGCAGTTTATCCCGGACAGGGGCGATATACAATGAGCAGTTCTTC. As protein: CASSLSRTGAIYNEQFF.

This clonotype was seen more than once but under ten times. This beta chain is a stray read from a library made for alpha chains; its abundance is not meaningful. The chain carries TRBV20-1 and TRBJ2-3; D possibly corresponds to TRBD2 (5 bases). Trimming took 6 bases from V and 6 from J, leaving 16 bases between them. The CDR3 spans 13 residues. The V gene's germline CDR1 is DFQATT and CDR2 SNEGSKA (reference sequence). The CDR3 protein is CSAYVEGRDTQYF. The CDR3 bases are TGCAGTGCCTACGTTGAGGGCAGGGATACGCAGTATTTT.

As concerns this clonotype: With the library built for alpha chains, this beta chain is off target and its frequency is not meaningful. The chain links TRBV19 to TRBJ2-5; D is undetermined. The V gene lost 3 bases and the J gene lost 2 bases, with 7 bases spanning the gap. The CDR3 totals 13 residues. CDR1 is LNHDA and CDR2 is SQIVND in the germline V gene (reference sequence). The CDR3 DNA follows: TGTGCCAGTAGTATTGGGGTTCAAGAGACCCAGTACTTC. Protein sequence: CASSIGVQETQYF.

There are a few counts of this clonotype. This beta chain slipped into a library made for alpha chains as a stray read, so its size is not meaningful. The J gene is TRBJ2-1, the V gene TRBV20-1, with 9 bases identical to TRBD1. CDR1 and CDR2 (germline): DFQATT, SNEGSKA (reference sequence). The CDR3 loop spans 14 amino acids. V shed 6 bases, J shed 4 bases, and the junction held 7 bases outside the gene matches. The DNA for the CDR3 is TGCAGTGCAGACCCCGGGACAGGGTACAATGAGCAGTTCTTC. Residues: CSADPGTGYNEQFF.

Notes on this clonotype: Since the library was made to target alpha chains, this beta chain is a stray read and its abundance is not meaningful. This chain joins TRBV30 and TRBJ1-1; maybe TRBD1 (5 bases). Looked up from germline, CDR1 is GTSNPN and CDR2 is SVGIG (reference sequence). This CDR3 is 13 amino acids long. V gave up 8 bases and J gave up 7 bases, with 20 bases separating them. In DNA, the CDR3 is TGTGCCCGGAAGCCCGGGGCCCTCAATGAAGCTTTCTTT. Translating it yields CARKPGALNEAFF.

Turning to this clonotype: Since a much larger clone is just one base distant, this may be a read error. In a library made to pick up alpha chains, this beta chain is a stray read with a size that means little. The gene calls are TRBV4-3 and TRBJ1-6; D is undetermined. CDR3 size: 16 residues. Germline values: CDR1 LGHNA, CDR2 YSLEER. This CDR3 reads CASNQDIQNYNSPLHF. CDR3 nucleotides: TGCGCCAGCAACCAAGATATACAGAACTATAATTCACCCCTCCACTTT.

The table lists this clonotype with many counts. Because this beta chain is a stray read in a library intended to capture alpha chains, its abundance should not be given much weight. The chain employs TRBV3-1 and TRBJ1-2; perhaps TRBD1 as D (5 bases). The CDR3 consists of 14 residues. Trimming stripped 5 bases from V and 5 bases from J, with 15 bases between. CDR1 and CDR2 (germline): LGHDT, YNNKEL (reference sequence). CDR3 residues: CASSYEGQGYGYTF. Here the CDR3 DNA reads TGTGCCAGCAGCTACGAGGGCCAGGGATATGGCTACACCTTC. Supplemented by reference TRBV3-1 and TRBJ1-2, the full variable domain reads DTAVSQTPKYLVTQMGNDKSIKCEQNLGHDTMYWYKQDSKKFLKIMFSYNNKELIINETVPNRFSPKSPDKAHLNLHINSLELGDSAVYFCASSYEGQGYGYTFGSGTRLTVV.

With regard to this clonotype: This beta chain is a stray sequence in a library constructed for alpha chains; its clone size is not meaningful. V and J are TRBV3-1 and TRBJ2-3, with 9 bases identical to TRBD2. Germline V gene lookup returns CDR1 LGHDT and CDR2 YNNKEL (reference sequence). This CDR3 is 14 amino acids long. The V gene end was trimmed by 6 bases and the J gene end by 6 bases; junction bases not matched to a gene: 7. This chain's CDR3 is CASSSSGAGDTQYF. The CDR3 DNA follows: TGTGCCAGCAGTTCTAGCGGGGCGGGGGATACGCAGTATTTT.

This clonotype ranks as medium-sized. This beta chain is an off-target read within a library intended for alpha chains, so its frequency means little. The chain combines TRBV12-3 or TRBV12-4 with TRBJ2-3; D ambiguous. Trimming pared 0 bases from V and 5 bases from J, leaving 0 bases between. CDR3 length equals 11 residues. Here the CDR3 DNA reads TGTGCCAGCAGTTTAGCAGATACGCAGTATTTT. Translating it yields CASSLADTQYF.

This clonotype has at least ten counts. Being off target in a library aimed at alpha chains, this beta chain has a size of little meaning. The chain couples TRBV3-1 to TRBJ2-1; TRBD2 is a possible D gene (6 bases). Between the trimmed V and J ends, which lost 4 bases and 5 bases, there was a span of 12 bases. Germline V gene sequence: CDR1 LGHDT, CDR2 YNNKEL (reference sequence). This CDR3 is 14 amino acids long. CDR3 residues: CASSPRDFDNEQFF. CDR3 coding DNA: TGTGCCAGCAGCCCTCGGGACTTCGACAATGAGCAGTTCTTC.

A note on this clonotype: This beta chain is an unintended read in a library built for alpha chains; its size means little. The chain joins TRBV6-5 to TRBJ2-7, with D possibly TRBD1 on 6 matching bases. The CDR3 runs to 16 residues. Germline V gene sequence: CDR1 MNHEY, CDR2 SVGAGI. Deletions cut 6 bases from V and 4 bases from J, with 22 bases between. CDR3 loop: CASRQANPGTNYEQYF. CDR3 in DNA: TGTGCCAGCAGACAAGCCAATCCCGGGACAAATTACGAGCAGTACTTC.

This clonotype was seen at least ten times. Within a library made for alpha chains, this beta chain is off target, and its count is uninformative. The chain recombines TRBV5-1 with TRBJ2-2; D ambiguous. Germline CDR1 reads SGHRS; CDR2 reads YFSETQ. V dropped 4 bases and J dropped 5 bases, with 12 bases sitting between them. The CDR3 is 14 amino acids. The CDR3 loop reads CASSPEGMTGELFF. In DNA, the CDR3 is TGCGCCAGCAGCCCGGAAGGGATGACCGGGGAGCTGTTTTTT.

This clonotype was detected ten times or more. A library prepared for alpha chains yielded this beta chain as an off-target read; its size is of little meaning. V usage is TRBV6-5 and J usage is TRBJ1-1; no definite D call. Trimming shortened V by 2 bases and J by 3 bases, and 7 bases separated the two germline ends. CDR3 length equals 13 residues. The V gene's germline CDR1 is MNHEY and CDR2 SVGAGI. CDR3 in DNA: TGTGCCAGCAGTTACGGCGGTGACACTGAAGCTTTCTTT. Its protein is CASSYGGDTEAFF.

Regarding this clonotype: A much larger clone lies one base from this, so it may be a read error. This beta chain appears as a stray read in a library generated for alpha chains; its size is not informative. V is TRBV15 and J is TRBJ1-1, with D uncertain. This CDR3 contains 15 residues. Germline V CDR1 and CDR2: LNHNV, YYDKDF (reference sequence). CDR3 loop: CATSRDQAGNTAAFF. Here the CDR3 DNA reads TGTGCCACCAGCAGAGATCAGGCGGGGAACACTGCAGCTTTCTTT.

In the case of this clonotype: In a library made to pick up alpha chains, this beta chain is a stray read with a size that means little. The chain combines TRBV12-3 or TRBV12-4 with TRBJ2-7; D is perhaps TRBD2 (5 bases). The CDR3 sequence is 13 residues long. Trimming removed 5 bases at V and 6 bases at J, with 14 bases between. The CDR3 spells CASSAGQRSEQYF. CDR3 DNA: TGTGCCAGCAGTGCGGGCCAGAGGTCCGAGCAGTACTTC.

Worth noting for this clonotype: This beta chain slipped into a library made for alpha chains as a stray read, so its size is not meaningful. The genes are TRBV6-2 or TRBV6-3 and TRBJ1-2; D perhaps matches TRBD1 (6 bases). Trimming stripped 5 bases from V and 3 bases from J, with 16 bases between. CDR3 length: 15 residues. Germline-derived CDR1 and CDR2 are MNHEY and SVGEGT. CDR3 bases: TGTGCCAGCAGTCCCCAAGGACAGAGCGACTATGGCTACACCTTC. This sequence encodes CASSPQGQSDYGYTF.

This clonotype has more than one count but fewer than ten. This beta chain is a stray sequence in a library constructed for alpha chains; its clone size is not meaningful. The V and J genes are TRBV20-1 and TRBJ2-7, with 10 bases identical to TRBD1. J lost 6 bases, V lost 3 bases, and 8 bases had no gene match. The CDR3 loop spans 14 amino acids. Germline-derived CDR1 and CDR2 are DFQATT and SNEGSKA (reference sequence). CDR3 nucleotides: TGCAGTGCTAGTAAGACAGGGGGCGCGACCGAGCAGTACTTC. Translated: CSASKTGGATEQYF.

This clonotype is medium-sized (0.01 to 0.1%) by share. For a library built for alpha chains, this beta chain is a stray read; little rests on its size. V usage is TRBV20-1 and J usage is TRBJ1-1; a possible D gene is TRBD1 (5 bases). The CDR3 totals 11 residues. In germline, CDR1 is DFQATT, CDR2 SNEGSKA (reference sequence). CDR3 DNA sequence: TGCAAACCGGGGCGAAGCACTGAAGCTTTCTTT. As protein: CKPGRSTEAFF.

This clonotype was recorded many times. This beta chain is a stray sequence in a library constructed for alpha chains; its clone size is not meaningful. CDR3 loop: CASSLGQGRYSPLHF. The DNA of the CDR3 is TGTGCCAGCAGCCTTGGACAGGGCCGGTATTCACCCCTCCACTTT. This chain links TRBV3-1 with TRBJ1-6, with TRBD1 matching over 8 bases. The CDR3 runs to 15 residues. CDR1 and CDR2 (germline): LGHDT, YNNKEL (reference sequence). The trim removed 4 bases at V and 8 bases at J, leaving 7 bases unmatched.

This clonotype occurred a few times. A library made for alpha chains picked up this beta chain off target, so its size means little. This chain joins TRBV24-1 and TRBJ1-5; 8 bases are a match to TRBD1. The CDR3 is 18 amino acids. V shed 2 bases and J 2 bases; nucleotides not matched to a gene: 10. Germline CDR1 is KGHDR and CDR2 is SFDVKD. CDR3 in amino acids: CATSDSQDRVKGNQPQHF. The CDR3 DNA is TGTGCCACCAGTGATTCTCAGGACAGGGTGAAGGGCAATCAGCCCCAGCATTTT.

This clonotype was counted at least ten times. The library was prepared for alpha chains; this beta chain is a stray read, so its frequency means little. This chain uses TRBV5-4 with TRBJ2-2; D gene unclear. CDR1 is SGHNT and CDR2 is YYREEE in the germline V gene (reference sequence). V shed 2 bases and J shed 2 bases, with 1 base lying between them. The CDR3 length is 12 residues. The CDR3 DNA is TGTGCCAGCAGCTTCAACACCGGGGAGCTGTTTTTT. Its translation is CASSFNTGELFF.

Ten or more counts support this clonotype. Since it is a stray read in a library aimed at alpha chains, this beta chain has a size that is not meaningful. The V and J genes are TRBV5-1 and TRBJ2-5, with 7 positions matching TRBD2. The germline CDR1 and CDR2 sequences are SGHRS and YFSETQ. The ends lost 0 bases at V and 0 bases at J; junction bases unmatched: 8. The CDR3 length is 17 residues. The chain's CDR3 is CASSLGLRGRHQETQYF. CDR3 nucleotides: TGCGCCAGCAGCTTGGGGTTGCGGGGGAGACACCAAGAGACCCAGTACTTC.

This clonotype was recorded at least ten times. This beta chain is a stray read from a library made for alpha chains; its abundance is not meaningful. The CDR3: CAINGGKSTDTQYF. In DNA form, the CDR3 reads TGTGCCATCAACGGCGGGAAGAGCACAGATACGCAGTATTTT. This chain joins TRBV10-3 and TRBJ2-3; possible D gene TRBD2, 6 bases. This CDR3 spans 14 amino acids. The V and J ends lost 7 bases and 0 bases respectively, with 11 bases between them. The germline CDR1 and CDR2 sequences are ENHRY and SYGVKD.

This clonotype appeared a few times. The library was designed around alpha chains, so this beta chain is a stray read whose abundance carries little weight. V usage is TRBV9 and J usage is TRBJ2-1; D uncertain. The CDR3 is 14 amino acids. CDR1 and CDR2 (germline): SGDLS, YYNGEE. V was clipped by 0 bases and J by 7 bases, with 11 bases between them. The CDR3 loop reads CASSVGNIGNEQFF. DNA for the CDR3: TGTGCCAGCAGCGTAGGAAACATCGGGAATGAGCAGTTCTTC.

This clonotype has just a few counts. Being off target in a library aimed at alpha chains, this beta chain has a size of little meaning. The chain joins TRBV10-3 to TRBJ1-5; TRBD1 matches 8 bases. CDR1 and CDR2 from the germline V gene are ENHRY and SYGVKD. The CDR3 runs to 13 residues. V lost 10 bases to trimming and J lost 6 bases; unmatched junction nucleotides: 8. The DNA of the CDR3 is TGTGCCACTATGCAGGGGGCAGGTCAGCCCCAGCATTTT. Residues: CATMQGAGQPQHF.